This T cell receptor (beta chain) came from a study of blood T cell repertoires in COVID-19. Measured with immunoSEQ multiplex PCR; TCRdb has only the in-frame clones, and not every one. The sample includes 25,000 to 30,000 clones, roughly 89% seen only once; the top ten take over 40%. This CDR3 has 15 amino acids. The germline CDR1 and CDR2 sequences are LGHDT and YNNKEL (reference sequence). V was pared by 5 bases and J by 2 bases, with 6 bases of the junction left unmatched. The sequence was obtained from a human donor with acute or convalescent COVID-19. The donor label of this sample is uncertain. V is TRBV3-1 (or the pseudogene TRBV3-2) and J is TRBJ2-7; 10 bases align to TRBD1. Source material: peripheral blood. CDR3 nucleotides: TGTGCCAGCAGCTCCCCGGGACAGGGGACCTACGAGCAGTACTTC. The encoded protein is CASSSPGQGTYEQYF.